This T cell receptor beta chain appears in the sequencing data of a study of neurological immune-mediated disorders. Study findings and constraints: No CDR3 amino acid sequences recurred among expanded clones across subjects, suggesting private repertoires in all groups. Neither clinical nor MRI features were found to be associated with the multiple sclerosis repertoire cluster.

There are 15 residues in the CDR3. Germline values: CDR1 MNHEY, CDR2 SVGAGI. V gave up 4 bases and J gave up 8 bases, with 20 bases separating them. cDNA was made by 5'RACE with 10-nucleotide random UMIs. The output of every sequencing run exceeded 180 million TCR-beta sequences, derived from 15-18 subjects. TCRdb analysed the 5' RACE reads with MiXCR anew, one entry per CDR3 protein. In the table there are about 65,000 distinct CDR3 sequences, over 4% of which are singletons. This clonotype has at least ten counts. Its antigen is as yet unknown. The chain has TRBV6-5 and TRBJ1-1; weak D call: TRBD1 (5 bases). This receptor was identified in a man aged 50 to 60 with multiple sclerosis. Sample: PBMCs. CDR3 sequence reads: CASSSPRVKGPEAFF. The CDR3 DNA sequence: TGTGCCAGCAGTTCTCCCAGGGTGAAAGGTCCCGAAGCTTTCTTT.